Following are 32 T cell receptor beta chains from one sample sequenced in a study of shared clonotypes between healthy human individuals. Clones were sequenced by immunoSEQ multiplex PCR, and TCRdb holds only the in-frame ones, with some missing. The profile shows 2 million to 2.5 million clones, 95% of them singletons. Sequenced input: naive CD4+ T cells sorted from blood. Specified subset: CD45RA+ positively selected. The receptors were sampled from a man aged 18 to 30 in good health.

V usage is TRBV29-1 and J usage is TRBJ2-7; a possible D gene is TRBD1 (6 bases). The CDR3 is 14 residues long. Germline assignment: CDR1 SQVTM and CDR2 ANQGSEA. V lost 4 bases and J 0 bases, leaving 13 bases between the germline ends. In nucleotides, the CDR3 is TGCAGCGTTGCGACAGGCCCGAGCTCCTACGAGCAGTACTTC. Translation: CSVATGPSSYEQYF.

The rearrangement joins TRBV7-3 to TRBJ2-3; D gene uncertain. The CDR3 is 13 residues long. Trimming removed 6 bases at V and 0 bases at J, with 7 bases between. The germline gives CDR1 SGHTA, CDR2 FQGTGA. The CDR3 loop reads CASRETSTDTQYF. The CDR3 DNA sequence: TGTGCCAGCAGGGAAACTAGCACAGATACGCAGTATTTT.

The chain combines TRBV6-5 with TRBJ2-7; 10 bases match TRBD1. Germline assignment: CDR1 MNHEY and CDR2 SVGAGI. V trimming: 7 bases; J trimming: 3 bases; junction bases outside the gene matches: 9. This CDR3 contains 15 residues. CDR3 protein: CASTLAGQGHYEQYF. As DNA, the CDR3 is TGTGCCAGCACTCTGGCGGGACAGGGGCACTACGAGCAGTACTTC.

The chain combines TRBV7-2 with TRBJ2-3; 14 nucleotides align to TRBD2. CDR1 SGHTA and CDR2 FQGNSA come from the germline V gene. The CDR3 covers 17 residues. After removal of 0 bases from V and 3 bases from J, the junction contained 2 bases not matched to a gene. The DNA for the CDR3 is TGTGCCAGCAGCTTAGCGGGGACTAGCGGGAGAACAGATACGCAGTATTTT. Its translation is CASSLAGTSGRTDTQYF.

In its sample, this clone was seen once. CDR3: CASSQDRNEQFF. DNA of the CDR3: TGCGCCAGCAGCCAAGATCGAAATGAGCAGTTCTTC. The chain joins TRBV4-1 to TRBJ2-1; D is unclear. The CDR3 covers 12 residues. CDR1 MGHRA and CDR2 YSYEKL come from the germline V gene. V dropped 0 bases and J dropped 7 bases, with 4 bases sitting between them.

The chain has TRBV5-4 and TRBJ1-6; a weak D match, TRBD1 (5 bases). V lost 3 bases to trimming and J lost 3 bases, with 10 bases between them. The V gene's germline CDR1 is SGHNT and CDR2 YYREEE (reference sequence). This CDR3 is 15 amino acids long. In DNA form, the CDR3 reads TGTGCCAGCAGCTGGGCGGGGGACTATAATTCACCCCTCCACTTT. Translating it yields CASSWAGDYNSPLHF. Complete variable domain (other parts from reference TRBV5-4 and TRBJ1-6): ETGVTQSPTHLIKTRGQQVTLRCSSQSGHNTVSWYQQALGQGPQFIFQYYREEENGRGNFPPRFSGLQFPNYSSELNVNALELDDSALYLCASSWAGDYNSPLHFGNGTRLTVT.

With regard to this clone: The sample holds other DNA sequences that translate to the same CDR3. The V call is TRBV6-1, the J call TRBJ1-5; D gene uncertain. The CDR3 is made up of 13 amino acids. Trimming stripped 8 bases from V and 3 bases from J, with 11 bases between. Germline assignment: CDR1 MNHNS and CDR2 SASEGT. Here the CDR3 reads CASSEGLNQPQHF. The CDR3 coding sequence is TGTGCCAGCTCTGAAGGGCTCAATCAGCCCCAGCATTTT.

The CDR3 DNA sequence: TGTGCCAGCAGCATTCAGGACACTGAAGCTTTCTTT. Translating gives CASSIQDTEAFF. The chain links TRBV7-9 to TRBJ1-1, with D unclear. The germline CDR1 and CDR2 sequences are SEHNR and FQNEAQ (reference sequence). This CDR3 has 12 residues. V lost 5 bases, J lost 3 bases, and 7 bases lay in between. The complete variable domain, with remaining parts taken from reference TRBV7-9 and TRBJ1-1, reads DTGVSQNPRHKITKRGQNVTFRCDPISEHNRLYWYRQTLGQGPEFLTYFQNEAQLEKSRLLSDRFSAERPKGSFSTLEIQRTEQGDSAMYLCASSIQDTEAFFGQGTRLTVV.

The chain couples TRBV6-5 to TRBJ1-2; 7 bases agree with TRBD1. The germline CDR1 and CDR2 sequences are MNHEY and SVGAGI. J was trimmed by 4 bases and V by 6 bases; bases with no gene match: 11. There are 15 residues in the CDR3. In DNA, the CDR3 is TGTGCCAGCAGGCGAGGGACAGTCTCTCCCTATGGCTACACCTTC. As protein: CASRRGTVSPYGYTF.

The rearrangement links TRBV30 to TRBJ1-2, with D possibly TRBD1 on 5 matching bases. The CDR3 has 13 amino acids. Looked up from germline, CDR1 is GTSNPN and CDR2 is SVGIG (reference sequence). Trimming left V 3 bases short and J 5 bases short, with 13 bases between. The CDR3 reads CAWRTPRGYGYTF. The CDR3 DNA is TGTGCCTGGAGGACCCCGAGGGGTTATGGCTACACCTTC.

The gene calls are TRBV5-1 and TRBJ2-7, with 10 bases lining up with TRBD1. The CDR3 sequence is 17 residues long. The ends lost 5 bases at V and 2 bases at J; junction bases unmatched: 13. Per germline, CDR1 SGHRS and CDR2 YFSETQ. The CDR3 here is CASSPGQGHTRAYEQYF. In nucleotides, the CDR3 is TGCGCCAGCAGTCCGGGACAGGGGCACACTCGGGCCTACGAGCAGTACTTC.

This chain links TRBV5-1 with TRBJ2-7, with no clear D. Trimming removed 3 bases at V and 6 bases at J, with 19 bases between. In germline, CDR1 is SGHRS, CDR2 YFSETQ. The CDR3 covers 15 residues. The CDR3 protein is CASSWNVGAPGEQYF. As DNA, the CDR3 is TGCGCCAGCAGCTGGAACGTGGGTGCGCCCGGCGAGCAGTACTTC.

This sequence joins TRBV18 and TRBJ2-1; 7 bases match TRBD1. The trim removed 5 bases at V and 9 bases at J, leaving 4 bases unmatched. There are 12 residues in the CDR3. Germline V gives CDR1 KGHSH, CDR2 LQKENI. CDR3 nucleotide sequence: TGTGCCAGCTCAACGGCAGGGGGTGAGCAGTTCTTC. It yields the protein CASSTAGGEQFF.

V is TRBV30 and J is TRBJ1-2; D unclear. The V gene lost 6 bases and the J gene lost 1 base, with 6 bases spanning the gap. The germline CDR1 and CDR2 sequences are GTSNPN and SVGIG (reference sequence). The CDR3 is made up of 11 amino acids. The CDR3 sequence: CACDNNYGYTF. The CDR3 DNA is TGTGCCTGCGACAATAACTATGGCTACACCTTC.

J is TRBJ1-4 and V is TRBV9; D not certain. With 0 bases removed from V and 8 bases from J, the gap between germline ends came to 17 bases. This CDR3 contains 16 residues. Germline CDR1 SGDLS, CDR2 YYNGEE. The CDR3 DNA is TGTGCCAGCAGCGTAGGGGGAGGAGGGCGAGTAGAAAAACTGTTTTTT. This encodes CASSVGGGGRVEKLFF.

The CDR3 coding sequence is TGTGCCAGCAGAGAGACAGGGATCGAGCAGTACTTC. Its protein product is CASRETGIEQYF. This chain uses TRBV2 with TRBJ2-7, with 7 bases identical to TRBD1. The J segment lost 6 bases and the V segment lost 6 bases, leaving 5 bases of the junction unmatched. Germline values: CDR1 SNHLY, CDR2 FYNNEI. The CDR3 sequence is 12 residues long.

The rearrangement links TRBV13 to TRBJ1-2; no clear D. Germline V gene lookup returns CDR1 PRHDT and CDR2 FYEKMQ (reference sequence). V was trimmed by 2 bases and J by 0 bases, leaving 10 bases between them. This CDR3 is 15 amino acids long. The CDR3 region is CASSLQVNPNYGYTF. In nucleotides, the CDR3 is TGTGCCAGCAGCTTACAGGTCAATCCTAACTATGGCTACACCTTC.

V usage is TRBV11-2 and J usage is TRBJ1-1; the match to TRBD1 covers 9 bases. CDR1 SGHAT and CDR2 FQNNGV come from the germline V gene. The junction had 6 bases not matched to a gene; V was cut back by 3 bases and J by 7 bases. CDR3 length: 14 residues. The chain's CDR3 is CASSLRTGVGEAFF. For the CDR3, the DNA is TGTGCCAGCAGCTTGAGGACAGGGGTGGGTGAAGCTTTCTTT. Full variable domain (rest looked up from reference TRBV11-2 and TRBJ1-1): EAGVAQSPRYKIIEKRQSVAFWCNPISGHATLYWYQQILGQGPKLLIQFQNNGVVDDSQLPKDRFSAERLKGVDSTLKIQPAKLEDSAVYLCASSLRTGVGEAFFGQGTRLTVV.

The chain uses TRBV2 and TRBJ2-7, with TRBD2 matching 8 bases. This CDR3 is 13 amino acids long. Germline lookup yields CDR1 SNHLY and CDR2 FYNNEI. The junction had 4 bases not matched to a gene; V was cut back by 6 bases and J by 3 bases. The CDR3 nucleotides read TGTGCCAGCAGGAGCGGGGGAAACTACGAGCAGTACTTC. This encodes CASRSGGNYEQYF.

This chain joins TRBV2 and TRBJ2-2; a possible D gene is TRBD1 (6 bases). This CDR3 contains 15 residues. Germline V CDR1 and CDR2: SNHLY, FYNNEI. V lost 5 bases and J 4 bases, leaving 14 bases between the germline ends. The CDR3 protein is CASSPTGSSTGELFF. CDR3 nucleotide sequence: TGTGCCAGCAGTCCTACAGGGTCCAGCACCGGGGAGCTGTTTTTT. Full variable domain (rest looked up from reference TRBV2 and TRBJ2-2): EPEVTQTPSHQVTQMGQEVILRCVPISNHLYFYWYRQILGQKVEFLVSFYNNEISEKSEIFDDQFSVERPDGSNFTLKIRSTKLEDSAMYFCASSPTGSSTGELFFGEGSRLTVL.

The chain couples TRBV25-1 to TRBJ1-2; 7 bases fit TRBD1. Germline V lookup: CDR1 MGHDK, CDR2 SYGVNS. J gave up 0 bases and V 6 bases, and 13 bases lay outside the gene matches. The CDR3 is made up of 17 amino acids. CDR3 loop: CASRAPTGQPSNYGYTF. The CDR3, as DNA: TGTGCCAGCAGGGCTCCGACAGGGCAGCCTTCTAACTATGGCTACACCTTC.

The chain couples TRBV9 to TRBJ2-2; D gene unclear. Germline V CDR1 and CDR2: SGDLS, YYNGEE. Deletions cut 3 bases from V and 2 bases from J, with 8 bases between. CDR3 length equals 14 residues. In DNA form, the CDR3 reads TGTGCCAGCAGCGCTCCTTTCAACACCGGGGAGCTGTTTTTT. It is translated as CASSAPFNTGELFF.

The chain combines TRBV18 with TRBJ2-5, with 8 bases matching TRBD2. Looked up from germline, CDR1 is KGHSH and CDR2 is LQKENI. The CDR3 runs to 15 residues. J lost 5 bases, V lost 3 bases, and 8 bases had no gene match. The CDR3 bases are TGTGCCAGCTCACCTCGAGCGGGAGTTGGGGAGACCCAGTACTTC. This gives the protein CASSPRAGVGETQYF.

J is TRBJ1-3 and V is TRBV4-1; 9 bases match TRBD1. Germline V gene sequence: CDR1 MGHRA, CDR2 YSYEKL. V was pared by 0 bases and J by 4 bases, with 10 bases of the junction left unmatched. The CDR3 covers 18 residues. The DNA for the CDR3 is TGCGCCAGCAGCCAAGAGCCGGGACAGGGTAGGTCAGGAAACACCATATATTTT. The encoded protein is CASSQEPGQGRSGNTIYF.

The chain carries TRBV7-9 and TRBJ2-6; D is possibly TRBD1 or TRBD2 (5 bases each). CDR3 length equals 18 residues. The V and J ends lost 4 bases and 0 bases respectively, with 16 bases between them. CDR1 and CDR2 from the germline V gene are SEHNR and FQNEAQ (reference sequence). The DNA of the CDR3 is TGTGCCAGCAGCTACAGGAGGCCTTGGGACTCTGGGGCCAACGTCCTGACTTTC. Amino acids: CASSYRRPWDSGANVLTF. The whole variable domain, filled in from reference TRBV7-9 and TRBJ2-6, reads DTGVSQNPRHKITKRGQNVTFRCDPISEHNRLYWYRQTLGQGPEFLTYFQNEAQLEKSRLLSDRFSAERPKGSFSTLEIQRTEQGDSAMYLCASSYRRPWDSGANVLTFGAGSRLTVL.

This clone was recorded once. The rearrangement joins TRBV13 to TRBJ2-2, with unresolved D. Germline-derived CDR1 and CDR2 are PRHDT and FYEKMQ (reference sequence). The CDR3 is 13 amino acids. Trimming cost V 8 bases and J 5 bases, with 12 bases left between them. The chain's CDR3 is CASSRVATGELFF. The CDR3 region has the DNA TGTGCCAGCTCTCGAGTGGCGACCGGGGAGCTGTTTTTT.

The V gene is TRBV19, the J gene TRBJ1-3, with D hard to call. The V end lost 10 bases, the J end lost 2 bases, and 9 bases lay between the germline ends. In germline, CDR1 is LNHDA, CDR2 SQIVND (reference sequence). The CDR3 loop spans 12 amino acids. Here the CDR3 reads CATGSTGNTIYF. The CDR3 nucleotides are TGTGCCACTGGATCCACTGGAAACACCATATATTTT.

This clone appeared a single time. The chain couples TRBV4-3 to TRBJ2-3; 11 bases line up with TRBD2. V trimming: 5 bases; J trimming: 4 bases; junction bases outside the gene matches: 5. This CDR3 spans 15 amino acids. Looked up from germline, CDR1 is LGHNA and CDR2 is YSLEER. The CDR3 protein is CASSYIAGGSDTQYF. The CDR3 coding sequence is TGCGCCAGCAGCTACATAGCGGGAGGGTCAGATACGCAGTATTTT.

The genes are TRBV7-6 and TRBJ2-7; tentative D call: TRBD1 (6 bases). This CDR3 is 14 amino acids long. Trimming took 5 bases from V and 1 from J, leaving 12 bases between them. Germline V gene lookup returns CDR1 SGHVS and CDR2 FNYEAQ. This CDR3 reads CASSPQGRSYEQYF. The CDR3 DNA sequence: TGTGCCAGCAGCCCCCAGGGGAGATCCTACGAGCAGTACTTC.

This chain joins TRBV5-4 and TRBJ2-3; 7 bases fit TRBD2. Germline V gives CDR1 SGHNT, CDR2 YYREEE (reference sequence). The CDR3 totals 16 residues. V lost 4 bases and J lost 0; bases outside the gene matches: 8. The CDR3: CASSLTGTTSTDTQYF. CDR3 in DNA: TGTGCCAGCAGCCTGACCGGGACTACTAGCACAGATACGCAGTATTTT.

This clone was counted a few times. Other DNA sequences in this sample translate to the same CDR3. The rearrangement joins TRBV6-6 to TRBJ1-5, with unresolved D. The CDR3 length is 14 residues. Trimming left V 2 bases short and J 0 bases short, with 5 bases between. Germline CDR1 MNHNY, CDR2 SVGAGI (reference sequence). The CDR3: CASSYGDSNQPQHF. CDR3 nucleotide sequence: TGTGCCAGCAGTTACGGGGATAGCAATCAGCCCCAGCATTTT.

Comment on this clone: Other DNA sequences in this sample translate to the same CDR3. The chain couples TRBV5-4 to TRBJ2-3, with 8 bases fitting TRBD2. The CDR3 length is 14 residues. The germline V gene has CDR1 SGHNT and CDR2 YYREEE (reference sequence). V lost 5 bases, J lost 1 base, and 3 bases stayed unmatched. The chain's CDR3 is CASSLAGRTDTQYF. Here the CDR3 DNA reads TGTGCCAGCAGTTTAGCGGGGCGCACAGATACGCAGTATTTT.